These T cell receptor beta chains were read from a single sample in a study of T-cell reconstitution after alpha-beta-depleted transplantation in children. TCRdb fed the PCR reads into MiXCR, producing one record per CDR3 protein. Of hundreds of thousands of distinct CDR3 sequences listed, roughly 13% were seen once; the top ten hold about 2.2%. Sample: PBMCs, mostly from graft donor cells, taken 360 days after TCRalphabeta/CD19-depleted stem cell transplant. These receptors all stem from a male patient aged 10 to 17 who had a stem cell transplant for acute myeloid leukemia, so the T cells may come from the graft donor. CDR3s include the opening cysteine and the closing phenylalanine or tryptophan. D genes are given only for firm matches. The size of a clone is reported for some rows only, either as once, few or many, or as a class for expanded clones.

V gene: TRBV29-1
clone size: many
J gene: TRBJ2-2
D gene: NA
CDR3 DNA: TGCAGCGTTGACCTTACAGGTTCGAACACCGGGGAGCTGTTTTTT
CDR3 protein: CSVDLTGSNTGELFF

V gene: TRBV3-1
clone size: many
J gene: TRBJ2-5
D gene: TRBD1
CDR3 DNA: TGTGCCAGCAGCCAAGGCCCCAGGGGGAGTGGGCAAGAGACCCAGTACTTC
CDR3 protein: CASSQGPRGSGQETQYF

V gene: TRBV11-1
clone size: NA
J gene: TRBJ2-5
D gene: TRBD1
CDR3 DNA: TGTGCCAGCAGAGCCGGACAGGGAGAGACCCAGTACTTC
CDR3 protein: CASRAGQGETQYF

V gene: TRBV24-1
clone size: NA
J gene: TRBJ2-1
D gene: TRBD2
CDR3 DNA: TGTGCCACCAGTGACCGGGGACTAAGCGGGTCCATCTACAATGAGCAGTTCTTC
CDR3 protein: CATSDRGLSGSIYNEQFF

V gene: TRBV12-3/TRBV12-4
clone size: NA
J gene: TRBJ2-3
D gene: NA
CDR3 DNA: TGTGCCAGCAGGGAGGTCACAGATACGCAGTATTTT
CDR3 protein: CASREVTDTQYF

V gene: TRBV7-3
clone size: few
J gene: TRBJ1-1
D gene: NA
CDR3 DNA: TGTGCCAGCAGCTCTCAGGGGTTGGGCACTGAAGCTTTCTTT
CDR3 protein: CASSSQGLGTEAFF

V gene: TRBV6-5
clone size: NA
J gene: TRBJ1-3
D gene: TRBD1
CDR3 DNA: TGTGCCAGCAGTTACGTTGGACAGGGGGCCTCTGGAAACACCATATATTTT
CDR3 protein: CASSYVGQGASGNTIYF

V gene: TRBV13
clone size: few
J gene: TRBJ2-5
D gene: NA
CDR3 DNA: TGTGCCAGCAGCGTAACATTCATCGGGACCCAAGAGACCCAGTACTTC
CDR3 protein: CASSVTFIGTQETQYF

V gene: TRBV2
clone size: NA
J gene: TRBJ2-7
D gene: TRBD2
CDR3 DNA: TGTGCCACTCTAGCGGGAGGGCCCCCCTACGAGCAGTACTTC
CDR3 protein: CATLAGGPPYEQYF

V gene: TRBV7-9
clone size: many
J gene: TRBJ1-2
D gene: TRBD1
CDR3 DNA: TGTGCCAGCAGCCTGGGACAGGGGACCTATGGCTACACCTTC
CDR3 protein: CASSLGQGTYGYTF

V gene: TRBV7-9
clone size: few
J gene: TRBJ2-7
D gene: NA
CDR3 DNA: TGTGCCAGCAGCTTTTACGGGGATTACGAGCAGTACTTC
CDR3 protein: CASSFYGDYEQYF

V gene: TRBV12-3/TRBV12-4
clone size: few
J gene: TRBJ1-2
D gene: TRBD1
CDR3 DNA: TGTGCCAGCACCGCGACAGGGGGCGACTATGGCTACACCTTC
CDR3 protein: CASTATGGDYGYTF

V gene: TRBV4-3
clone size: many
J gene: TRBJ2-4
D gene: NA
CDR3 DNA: TGCGCCAGCAGCCAAGATTTAGGGGTCTTAGCCAAAAACATTCAGTACTTC
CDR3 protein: CASSQDLGVLAKNIQYF

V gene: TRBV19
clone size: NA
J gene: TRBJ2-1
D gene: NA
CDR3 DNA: TGTGCCAGTAGTATAGGGAGTGTCAATGAGCAGTTCTTC
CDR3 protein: CASSIGSVNEQFF

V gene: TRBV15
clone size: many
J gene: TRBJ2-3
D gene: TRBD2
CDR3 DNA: TGTGCCACCAGCAGAGGACTAGCGATAGATACGCAGTATTTT
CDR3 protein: CATSRGLAIDTQYF

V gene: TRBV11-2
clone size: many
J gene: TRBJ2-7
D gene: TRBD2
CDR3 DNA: TGTGCCAGCAGCTTAGGGAGACTAGCGGGATCAGCGCTCGAGCAGTACTTC
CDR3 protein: CASSLGRLAGSALEQYF

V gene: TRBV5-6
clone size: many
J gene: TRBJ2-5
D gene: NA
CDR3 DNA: TGTGCCAGCAGCCCCAACCGGACAGTGGGTACCCAAGAGACCCAGTACTTC
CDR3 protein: CASSPNRTVGTQETQYF

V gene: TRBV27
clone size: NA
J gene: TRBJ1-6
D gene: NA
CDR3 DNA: TGTGCCAGCAGGTTGGTCGGACAGCTGAATTCACCCCTCCACTTT
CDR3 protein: CASRLVGQLNSPLHF

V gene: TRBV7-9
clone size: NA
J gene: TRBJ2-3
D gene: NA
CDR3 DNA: TGTGCCAGCAGCGCGCTTCAATCGGGGTATACGCAGTATTTT
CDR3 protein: CASSALQSGYTQYF